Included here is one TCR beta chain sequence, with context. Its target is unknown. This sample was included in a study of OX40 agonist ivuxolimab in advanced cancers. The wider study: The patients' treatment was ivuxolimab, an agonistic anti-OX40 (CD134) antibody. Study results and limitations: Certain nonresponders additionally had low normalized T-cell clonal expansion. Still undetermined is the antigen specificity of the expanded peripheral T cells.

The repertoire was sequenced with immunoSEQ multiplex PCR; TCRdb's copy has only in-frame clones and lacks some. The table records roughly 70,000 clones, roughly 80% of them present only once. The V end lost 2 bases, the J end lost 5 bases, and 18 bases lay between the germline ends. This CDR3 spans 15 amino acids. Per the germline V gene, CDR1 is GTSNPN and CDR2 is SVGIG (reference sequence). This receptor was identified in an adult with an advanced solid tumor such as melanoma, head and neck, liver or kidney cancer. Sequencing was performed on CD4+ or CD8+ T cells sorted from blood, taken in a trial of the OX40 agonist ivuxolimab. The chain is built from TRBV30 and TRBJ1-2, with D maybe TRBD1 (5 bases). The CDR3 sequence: CAWSRRDQGLYGYTF. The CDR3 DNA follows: TGTGCCTGGAGTCGCCGGGACCAGGGACTGTATGGCTACACCTTC.